The entry below describes one T cell receptor beta chain. This clonotype was recorded at least ten times. The clone's antigen remains unknown. Base qualities were left out, and no much larger clone turns up one base away. TCRdb lists the instrument as Illumina HiSeq 2500. Quantitative 5'-RACE with molecular barcodes was the method used to prepare the TCR beta libraries. The paper's processing steps were these. Disease-linked TCR variants were identified with a new computational method built on a probabilistic model of VDJ rearrangement. Clones were called with MiXCR by TCRdb after fastp trimmed the public reads at Q25, and only in-frame beta chains were retained. When rows share a CDR3 protein, they turn into one entry using the most common DNA and genes. TCRdb, not the original authors, processed these V and J calls. In this sample the table shows around 130,000 distinct CDR3 sequences, approximately 15% of which occur a single time. The top ten clonotypes cover 2.5% to 3% of the sample.

From its cysteine to its phenylalanine, the CDR3 spans 14 amino acids. Only CDR3 DNA remains: 42 bases, in frame from the first base. Trimming takes 0 bases from V and 3 bases from J, and the germline ends sit 10 bases apart. Via the germline V gene, CDR1 is SGDLS and CDR2 YYNGEE. The data originate from a study of CD8 T cells in ankylosing spondylitis (dated by TCRdb to about 2017). With respect to the entire study: The study profiled T cell receptor beta repertoires in healthy donors and ankylosing spondylitis patients to find disease-linked TCR variants. The whole study cohort included about a hundred healthy donors and about two dozen ankylosing spondylitis patients. Peripheral blood was sampled, and synovial fluid was additionally collected from ankylosing spondylitis patients.

Results and caveats for the whole study, not just this receptor: In peripheral blood, the disease-linked clones were found at relatively low frequencies and had a CD8+ phenotype. Blood from ankylosing spondylitis patients appeared to be characterized by a TCR beta motif made up of several highly homologous amino acid variants. The disease-linked clones were reported to be significantly enriched in matched synovial fluid samples from ankylosing spondylitis patients. Some TCR beta motif variants had previously been reported in synovial fluid and blood of reactive arthritis patients, which suggested common disease-initiation mechanisms.

The V and J segments used are TRBV9 and TRBJ2-7; the D segment cannot be called with confidence. The clonotype was recovered from a female donor with ankylosing spondylitis or in good health (not recorded which). Sequencing input: blood, either unsorted or a sorted T cell fraction (not recorded which). The encoded CDR3 is CASSVAPDLYEQYF. The base sequence is TGTGCCAGCAGCGTAGCTCCGGACCTCTACGAGCAGTACTTC.